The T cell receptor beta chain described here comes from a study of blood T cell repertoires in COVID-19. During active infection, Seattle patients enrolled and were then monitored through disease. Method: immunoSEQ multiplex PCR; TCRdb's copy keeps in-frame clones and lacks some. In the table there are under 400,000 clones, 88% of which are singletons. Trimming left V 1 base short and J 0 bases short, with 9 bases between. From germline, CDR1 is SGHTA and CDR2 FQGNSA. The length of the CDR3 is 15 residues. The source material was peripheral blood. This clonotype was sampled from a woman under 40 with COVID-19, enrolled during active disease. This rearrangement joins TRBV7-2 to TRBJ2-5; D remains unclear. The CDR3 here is CASSLDGEYQETQYF. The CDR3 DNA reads TGTGCCAGCAGCTTAGACGGAGAATACCAAGAGACCCAGTACTTC.